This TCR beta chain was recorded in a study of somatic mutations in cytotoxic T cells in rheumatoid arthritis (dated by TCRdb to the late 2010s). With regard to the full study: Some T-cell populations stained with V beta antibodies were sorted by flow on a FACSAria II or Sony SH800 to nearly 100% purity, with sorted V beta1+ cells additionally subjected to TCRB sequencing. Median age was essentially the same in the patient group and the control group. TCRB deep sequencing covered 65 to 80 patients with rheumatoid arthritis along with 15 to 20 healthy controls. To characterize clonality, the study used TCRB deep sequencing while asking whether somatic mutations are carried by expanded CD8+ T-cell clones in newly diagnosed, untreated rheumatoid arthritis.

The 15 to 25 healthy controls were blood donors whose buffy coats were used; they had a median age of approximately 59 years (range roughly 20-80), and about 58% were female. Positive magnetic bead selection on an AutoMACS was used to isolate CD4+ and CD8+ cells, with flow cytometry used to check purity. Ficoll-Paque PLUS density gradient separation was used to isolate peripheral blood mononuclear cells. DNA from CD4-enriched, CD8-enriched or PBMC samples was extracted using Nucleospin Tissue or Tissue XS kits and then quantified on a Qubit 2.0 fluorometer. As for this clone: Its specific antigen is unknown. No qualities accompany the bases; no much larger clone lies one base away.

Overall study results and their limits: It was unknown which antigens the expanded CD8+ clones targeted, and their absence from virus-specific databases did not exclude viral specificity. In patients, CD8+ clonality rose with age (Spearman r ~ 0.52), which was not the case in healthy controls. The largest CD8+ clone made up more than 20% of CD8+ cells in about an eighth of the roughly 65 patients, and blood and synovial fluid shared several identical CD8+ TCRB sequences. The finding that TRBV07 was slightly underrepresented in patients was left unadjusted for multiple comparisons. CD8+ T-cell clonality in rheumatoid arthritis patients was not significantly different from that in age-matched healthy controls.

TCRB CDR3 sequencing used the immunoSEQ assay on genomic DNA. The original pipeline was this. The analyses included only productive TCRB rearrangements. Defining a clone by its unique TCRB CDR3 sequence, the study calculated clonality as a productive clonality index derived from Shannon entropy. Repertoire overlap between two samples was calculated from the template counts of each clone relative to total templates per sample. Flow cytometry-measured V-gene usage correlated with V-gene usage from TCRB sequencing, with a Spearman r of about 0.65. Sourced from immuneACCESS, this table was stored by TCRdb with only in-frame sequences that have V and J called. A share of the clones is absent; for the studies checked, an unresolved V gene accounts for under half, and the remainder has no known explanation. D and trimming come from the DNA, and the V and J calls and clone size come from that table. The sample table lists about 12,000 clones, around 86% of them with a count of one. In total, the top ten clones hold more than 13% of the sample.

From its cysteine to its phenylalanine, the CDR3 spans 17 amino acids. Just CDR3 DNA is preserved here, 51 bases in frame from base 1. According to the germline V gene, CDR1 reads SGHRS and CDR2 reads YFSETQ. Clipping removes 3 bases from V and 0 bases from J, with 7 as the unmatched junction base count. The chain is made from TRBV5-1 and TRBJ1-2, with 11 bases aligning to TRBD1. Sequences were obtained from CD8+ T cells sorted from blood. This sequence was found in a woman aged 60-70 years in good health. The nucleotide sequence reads TGCGCCAGCAGCTCCCCCGGGACAGGGGGTGCTAACTATGGCTACACCTTC. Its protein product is CASSSPGTGGANYGYTF.